The entry below gives a single T cell receptor beta chain sequence along with its context. Its target is not known. The germline V gene encodes CDR1 MNHEY and CDR2 SVGAGI. V was cut by 8 bases and J by 3 bases, with 19 bases left in between. The CDR3 spans 16 residues. Each of the donors had approximately 10 milliliters of peripheral blood drawn into EDTA-treated Vacutainer tubes. Per-sample PBMC isolation yielded at least 6 million cells. The use of a sample-barcoded 5' primer and a J-beta primer mix characterized a second PCR of 7 to 11 cycles. TCRdb redid the calling of the 5' RACE reads with MiXCR, one entry per CDR3 protein. The sample has more than 700,000 distinct CDR3 sequences, about 42% seen once; the top ten hold over 15%. The data are from a study of blood T cells in healthy people across ages. General study points: With age, beta diversity per million T cells declined roughly linearly, significantly by approximately 40.

Source material: blood. The clonotype comes from a man older than 75 in good health. This chain joins TRBV6-5 and TRBJ1-4, with no clear D. The CDR3 DNA is TGTGCCAGCTCCTTAGGTGGAGTGGGGTCTAATGAAAAACTGTTTTTT. It codes for CASSLGGVGSNEKLFF.